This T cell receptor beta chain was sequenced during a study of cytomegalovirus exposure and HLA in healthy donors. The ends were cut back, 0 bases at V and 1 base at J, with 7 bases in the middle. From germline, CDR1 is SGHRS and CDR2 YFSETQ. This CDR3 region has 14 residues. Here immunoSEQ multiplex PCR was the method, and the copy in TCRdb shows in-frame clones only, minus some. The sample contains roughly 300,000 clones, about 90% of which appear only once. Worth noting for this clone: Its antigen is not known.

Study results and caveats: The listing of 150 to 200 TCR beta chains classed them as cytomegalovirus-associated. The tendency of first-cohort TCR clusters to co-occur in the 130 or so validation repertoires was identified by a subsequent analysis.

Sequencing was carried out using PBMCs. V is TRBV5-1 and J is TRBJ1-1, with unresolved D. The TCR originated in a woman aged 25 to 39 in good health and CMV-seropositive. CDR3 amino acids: CASSLAGWNTEAFF. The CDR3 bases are TGCGCCAGCAGCTTGGCCGGGTGGAACACTGAAGCTTTCTTT.